Here is one T cell receptor (beta chain) with its context. Its antigen remains unidentified. This CDR3 contains 13 residues. V gave up 4 bases and J gave up 2 bases, with 11 bases separating them. The germline gives CDR1 SQVTM, CDR2 ANQGSEA. The record originates from a study of T cell repertoires in cytomegalovirus infection. Across the study: Both a matching HLA type and CMV infection were indicated by public TCR beta signatures.

One entry per CDR3 protein, called by TCRdb with MiXCR from the reads. The sample records 200,000 to 250,000 distinct CDR3 sequences, 30% to 45% being singletons. General study results and limits: CMV-specific TCR beta clonotypes restricted by HLA-C were the ones dominating the ex vivo response.

The input for sequencing was CD8+ T cells from cultured PBMCs, taken from culture after CMV antigen stimulation. The TCR comes from a human donor in good health (CMV status not recorded). Some clones in this sample may be carry-over from other donors' samples. The V call is TRBV29-1, the J call TRBJ1-2, with D unresolved. CDR3 coding DNA: TGCAGCGTTGTGTCGGAGGGCAACTATGGCTACACCTTC. It translates to CSVVSEGNYGYTF.